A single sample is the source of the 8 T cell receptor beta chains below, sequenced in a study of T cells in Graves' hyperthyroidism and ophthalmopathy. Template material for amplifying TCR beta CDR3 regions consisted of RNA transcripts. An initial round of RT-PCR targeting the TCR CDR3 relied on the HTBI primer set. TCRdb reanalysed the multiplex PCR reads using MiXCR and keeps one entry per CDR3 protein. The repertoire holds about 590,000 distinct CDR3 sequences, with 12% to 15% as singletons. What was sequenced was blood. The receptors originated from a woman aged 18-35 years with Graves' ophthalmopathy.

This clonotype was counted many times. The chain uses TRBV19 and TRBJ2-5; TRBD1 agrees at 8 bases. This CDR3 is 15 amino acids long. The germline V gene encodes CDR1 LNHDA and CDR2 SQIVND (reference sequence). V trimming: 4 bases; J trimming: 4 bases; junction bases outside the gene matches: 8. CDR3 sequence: CASSNRQGWRETQYF. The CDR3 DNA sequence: TGTGCCAGTAGTAACCGACAGGGGTGGCGAGAGACCCAGTACTTC.

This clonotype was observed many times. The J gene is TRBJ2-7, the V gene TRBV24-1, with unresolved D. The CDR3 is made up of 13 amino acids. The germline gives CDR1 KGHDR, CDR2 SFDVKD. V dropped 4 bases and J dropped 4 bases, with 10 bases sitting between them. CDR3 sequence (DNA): TGTGCCACCAGTGACCCGGACGGTTACGAGCAGTACTTC. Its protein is CATSDPDGYEQYF.

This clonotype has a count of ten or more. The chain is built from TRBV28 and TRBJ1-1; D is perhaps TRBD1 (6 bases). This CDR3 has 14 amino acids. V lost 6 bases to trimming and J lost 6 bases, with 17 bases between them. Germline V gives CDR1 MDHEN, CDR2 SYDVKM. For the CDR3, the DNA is TGTGCCAGCAGCCTTTGGGGGGGGGCAGCTGAAGCTTTCTTT. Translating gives CASSLWGGAAEAFF.

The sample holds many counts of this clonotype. CDR3 loop: CASSSRLAGDNEQFF. CDR3 coding DNA: TGCGCCAGCAGCTCTAGACTAGCGGGAGACAATGAGCAGTTCTTC. V is TRBV5-1 and J is TRBJ2-1; 12 bases fit TRBD2. V trimming: 3 bases; J trimming: 5 bases; junction bases outside the gene matches: 3. The CDR3 runs to 15 residues. CDR1 is SGHRS, CDR2 YFSETQ, per germline. The full variable domain, in which reference TRBV5-1 and TRBJ2-1 provide the parts outside the CDR3, is KAGVTQTPRYLIKTRGQQVTLSCSPISGHRSVSWYQQTPGQGLQFLFEYFSETQRNKGNFPGRFSGRQFSNSRSEMNVSTLELGDSALYLCASSSRLAGDNEQFFGPGTRLTVL.

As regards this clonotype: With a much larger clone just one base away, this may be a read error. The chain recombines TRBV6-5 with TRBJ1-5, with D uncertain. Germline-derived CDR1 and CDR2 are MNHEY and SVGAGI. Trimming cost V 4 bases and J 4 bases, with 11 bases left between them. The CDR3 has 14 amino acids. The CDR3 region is CASSCDGGNQPQHF. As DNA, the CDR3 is TGTGCCAGCAGTTGCGACGGTGGAAATCAGCCCCAGCATTTT.

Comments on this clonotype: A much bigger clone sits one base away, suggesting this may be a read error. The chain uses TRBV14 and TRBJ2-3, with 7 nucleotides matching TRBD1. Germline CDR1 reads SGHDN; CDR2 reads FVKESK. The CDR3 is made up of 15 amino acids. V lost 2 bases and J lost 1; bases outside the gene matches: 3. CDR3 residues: CASSQRTGRTDTQYF. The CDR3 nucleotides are TGTGCCAGCAGCCAACGGACAGGCCGCACAGATACGCAGTATTTT.

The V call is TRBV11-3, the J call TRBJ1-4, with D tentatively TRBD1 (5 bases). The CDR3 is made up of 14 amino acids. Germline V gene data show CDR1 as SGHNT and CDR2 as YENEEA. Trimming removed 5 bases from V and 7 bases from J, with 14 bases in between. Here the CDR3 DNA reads TGTGCCAGCAGCAAGACAGAGACCCCTGAAAAACTGTTTTTT. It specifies CASSKTETPEKLFF.

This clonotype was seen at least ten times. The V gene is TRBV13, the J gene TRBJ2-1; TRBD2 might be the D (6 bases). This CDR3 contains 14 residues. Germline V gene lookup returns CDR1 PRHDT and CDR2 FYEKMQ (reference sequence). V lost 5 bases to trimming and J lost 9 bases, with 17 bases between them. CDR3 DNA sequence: TGTGCCAGCAGCCCCGAAATGGTGGGGGGTGAGCAGTTCTTC. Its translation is CASSPEMVGGEQFF.